These T cell receptor beta chains were read from a single sample in a study of T cell clonotyping in hematopoietic cell transplantation. Clones were sequenced by immunoSEQ multiplex PCR, and TCRdb holds only the in-frame ones, with some missing. This repertoire shows tens of thousands of clones, under 85% found once; its top ten account for about 6%. The material sequenced was peripheral blood mononuclear cells, taken before stem cell transplant. All receptors derive from a man aged 45-60 years with myelodysplastic syndrome. Some clones in this sample may be carry-over from other donors' samples. Both conserved end residues are part of each CDR3.

>15|TRBV6-5
CASSPRRVSNQPQHF
>15|TRBV7-2
CASSLAPLGRDTQYF
>16|TRBV9
CASSSPESDSTDTQYF
>14|TRBV30
CAWDGQGMGETQYF
>12|TRBV6-5
CASSRDSHEQYF
>15|TRBV2
CASSEVTGGISEQFF
>15|TRBV4-1
CASSNTPSSGNTIYF
>13|TRBV29-1
CSVVRQGNGELFF
>13|TRBV30
CAWSVDSQQPQHF
>15|TRBV2
CASSGAVTMNTEAFF
>11|TRBV20-1
CSASHQETQYF
>16|TRBV27
CASSQNWGKSTDTQYF
>16|TRBV10-3
CAISEWSGGAGETQYF
>15|TRBV7-2
CASSRQGTSSYEQYF
>15|TRBV5-3
CARSLAGTGGYGYTF